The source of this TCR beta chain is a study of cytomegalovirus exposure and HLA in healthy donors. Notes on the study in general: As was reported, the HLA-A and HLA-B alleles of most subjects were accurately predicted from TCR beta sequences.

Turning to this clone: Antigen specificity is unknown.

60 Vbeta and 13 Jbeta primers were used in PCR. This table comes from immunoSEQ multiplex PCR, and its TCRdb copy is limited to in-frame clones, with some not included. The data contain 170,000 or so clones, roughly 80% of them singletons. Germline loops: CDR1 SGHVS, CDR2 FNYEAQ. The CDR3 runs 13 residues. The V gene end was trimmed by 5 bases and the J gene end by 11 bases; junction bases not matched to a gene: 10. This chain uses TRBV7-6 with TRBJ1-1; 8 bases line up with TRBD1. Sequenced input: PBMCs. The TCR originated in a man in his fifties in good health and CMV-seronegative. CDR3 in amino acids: CASSTDREGKAFF. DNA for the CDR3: TGTGCCAGCAGCACGGACAGGGAGGGGAAGGCTTTCTTT.